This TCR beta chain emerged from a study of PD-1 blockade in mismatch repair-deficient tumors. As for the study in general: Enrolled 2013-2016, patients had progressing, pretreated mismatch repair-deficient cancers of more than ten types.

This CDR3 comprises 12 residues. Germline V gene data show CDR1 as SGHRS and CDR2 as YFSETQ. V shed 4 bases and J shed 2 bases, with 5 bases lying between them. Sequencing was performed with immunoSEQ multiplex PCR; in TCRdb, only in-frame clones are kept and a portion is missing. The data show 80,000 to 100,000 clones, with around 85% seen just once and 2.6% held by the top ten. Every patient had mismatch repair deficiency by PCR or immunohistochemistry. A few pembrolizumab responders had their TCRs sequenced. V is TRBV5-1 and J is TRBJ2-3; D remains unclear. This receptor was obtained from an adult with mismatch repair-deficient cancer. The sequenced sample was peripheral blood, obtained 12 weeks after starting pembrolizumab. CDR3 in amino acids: CASSLYTDTQYF. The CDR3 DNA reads TGCGCCAGCAGCCTATACACAGATACGCAGTATTTT.